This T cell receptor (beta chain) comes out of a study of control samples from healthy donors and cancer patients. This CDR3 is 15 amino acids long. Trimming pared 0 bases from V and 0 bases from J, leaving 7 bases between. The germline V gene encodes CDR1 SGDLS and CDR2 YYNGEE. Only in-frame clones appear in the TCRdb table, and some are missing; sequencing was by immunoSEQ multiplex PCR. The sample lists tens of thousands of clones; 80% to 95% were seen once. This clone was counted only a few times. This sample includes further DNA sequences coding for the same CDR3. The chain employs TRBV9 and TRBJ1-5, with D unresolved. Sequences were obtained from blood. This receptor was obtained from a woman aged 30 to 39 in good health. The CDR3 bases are TGTGCCAGCAGCGTAGGGAGTCTTAGCAATCAGCCCCAGCATTTT. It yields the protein CASSVGSLSNQPQHF. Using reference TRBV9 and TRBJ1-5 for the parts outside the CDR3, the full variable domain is DSGVTQTPKHLITATGQRVTLRCSPRSGDLSVYWYQQSLDQGLQFLIQYYNGEERAKGNILERFSAQQFPDLHSELNLSSLELGDSALYFCASSVGSLSNQPQHFGDGTRLSIL.